Listed here are 18 T cell receptor beta chains from one sample, sequenced in a study of CD8+CD57+ T cells in acquired aplastic anemia. For CDR3 and TCR beta VDJ profiling, genomic DNA was the template used. TCRdb redid the calling of the reads with MiXCR, one entry per CDR3 protein. The sample records 100,000 to 150,000 distinct CDR3 sequences, about 46% being singletons. The sample consisted of sorted CD4+, CD8+, or CD8+CD57+ T cells (not recorded which) from PBMCs. These receptors were taken from a human donor in good health, serving as a control.

Details on this clonotype: A much larger clone lies one base from this, so it may be a read error. In this CDR3 the conserved last residue, phenylalanine or tryptophan, is missing, so a read error is likely. V usage is TRBV12-5 and J usage is TRBJ2-3; TRBD1 or TRBD2 may be the D gene (7 bases each). The CDR3 has 17 amino acids. With 4 bases removed from V and 2 bases from J, the gap between germline ends came to 19 bases. The germline V gene encodes CDR1 LGHNT and CDR2 FRNRAP. As DNA, the CDR3 is TGTGCTAGTGGTTCCCGTCAGGGGGGGGCAAACACAGATACGCAGTATCTT. It translates to CASGSRQGGANTDTQYL.

This rearrangement joins TRBV9 to TRBJ2-7; TRBD2 matches 7 bases. Unmatched junction bases numbered 1, after V lost 1 base and J lost 6 bases. Germline CDR1 SGDLS, CDR2 YYNGEE. The CDR3 extends over 12 amino acids. This CDR3 reads CASSVTGGEQYF. CDR3 DNA: TGTGCCAGCAGCGTAACGGGGGGCGAGCAGTACTTC.

This clonotype turned up a few times. A read error may produce the germline difference seen at one junction end. The chain uses TRBV5-1 and TRBJ2-3; 14 bases map to TRBD2. This CDR3 is built from 17 residues. Germline V gene lookup returns CDR1 SGHRS and CDR2 YFSETQ. The CDR3 bases are TGCGCCAGCAGCTTGGGGACTAGCGGGGGGAACACAGATACGCGGTATTTT. Translated, it gives CASSLGTSGGNTDTRYF.

This clonotype is termed medium-sized. The gene calls are TRBV7-9 and TRBJ1-6, with TRBD1 matching 7 bases. Trimming removed 5 bases from V and 6 bases from J; junction bases left unmatched: 7. The CDR3 covers 15 residues. Germline values: CDR1 SEHNR, CDR2 FQNEAQ (reference sequence). The CDR3 DNA reads TGTGCCAGCAGCCGTGGTGAGGGGGCTAATTCACCCCTCCACTTT. Translating it yields CASSRGEGANSPLHF.

At least ten counts were recorded for this clonotype. The V and J genes are TRBV2 and TRBJ1-2; perhaps TRBD1 as D (5 bases). Trimming removed 8 bases at V and 5 bases at J, with 18 bases between. The CDR3 length is 14 residues. Germline CDR1 is SNHLY and CDR2 is FYNNEI. The CDR3 reads CASDPLRTIYGYTF. CDR3 bases: TGTGCCAGCGACCCTCTACGGACAATATATGGCTACACCTTC.

This clonotype was recorded only once. This chain uses TRBV2 with TRBJ2-5; D not certain. Trimming pared 6 bases from V and 4 bases from J, leaving 12 bases between. The germline V gene encodes CDR1 SNHLY and CDR2 FYNNEI. This CDR3 is built from 13 residues. The CDR3 is CASRYPVPETQYF. DNA for the CDR3: TGTGCCAGCAGGTACCCGGTGCCAGAGACCCAGTACTTC. Full variable domain (missing parts from reference TRBV2 and TRBJ2-5): EPEVTQTPSHQVTQMGQEVILRCVPISNHLYFYWYRQILGQKVEFLVSFYNNEISEKSEIFDDQFSVERPDGSNFTLKIRSTKLEDSAMYFCASRYPVPETQYFGPGTRLLVL.

V is TRBV20-1 and J is TRBJ2-5; 12 nucleotides match TRBD2. Germline CDR1 and CDR2: DFQATT and SNEGSKA (reference sequence). The length of the CDR3 is 14 residues. J gave up 5 bases and V 6 bases, and 7 bases lay outside the gene matches. This chain's CDR3 is CSATGLAGRETQYF. Written as DNA, the CDR3 is TGCAGTGCCACTGGACTAGCGGGGAGGGAGACCCAGTACTTC.

V usage is TRBV24-1 and J usage is TRBJ1-5, with D unresolved. The V end lost 5 bases, the J end lost 4 bases, and 5 bases lay between the germline ends. CDR1 and CDR2 from the germline V gene are KGHDR and SFDVKD. CDR3 length: 12 amino acids. The CDR3 sequence is CATSGINQPQHF. Written as DNA, the CDR3 is TGTGCCACCAGTGGTATAAATCAGCCCCAGCATTTT.

The chain combines TRBV2 with TRBJ2-3; TRBD2 matches 7 bases. The CDR3 is 16 residues long. With V trimmed by 6 bases and J by 6 bases, 15 bases remained unmatched. Germline values: CDR1 SNHLY, CDR2 FYNNEI. Written as DNA, the CDR3 is TGTGCCAGCAGGTCTCGGGGTTGGGGGGGAAAGGATACGCAGTATTTT. Translated: CASRSRGWGGKDTQYF.

The chain carries TRBV24-1 and TRBJ1-6, with TRBD1 as a possible D gene (6 bases). The CDR3 extends over 15 amino acids. Germline CDR1 and CDR2: KGHDR and SFDVKD. V lost 3 bases and J 10 bases, leaving 15 bases between the germline ends. CDR3: CATSDPHRVSSPLHF. The CDR3 bases are TGTGCCACCAGTGATCCTCACAGGGTGTCGTCACCCCTCCACTTT.

This chain links TRBV15 with TRBJ2-7; D remains ambiguous. CDR1 LNHNV and CDR2 YYDKDF come from the germline V gene (reference sequence). CDR3 length equals 13 residues. V lost 0 bases and J 9 bases, leaving 12 bases between the germline ends. The CDR3 region has the DNA TGTGCCACCAGCAGAGATAGGCCAACGGGGCAGTACTTC. Translated: CATSRDRPTGQYF.

CDR3 nucleotide sequence: TGTGCCATCAGTGCCAGGGGAGGAGGGGAGACCCAGTACTTC. It yields the protein CAISARGGGETQYF. The rearrangement links TRBV10-3 to TRBJ2-5, with D perhaps assigned TRBD1 or TRBD2 (6 bases each). CDR3 length equals 14 residues. The V gene lost 4 bases and the J gene lost 5 bases, with 14 bases spanning the gap. Looked up from germline, CDR1 is ENHRY and CDR2 is SYGVKD.

The V gene is TRBV5-1, the J gene TRBJ2-3; D perhaps matches TRBD2 (6 bases). The V end lost 5 bases, the J end lost 4 bases, and 11 bases lay between the germline ends. CDR1 and CDR2 from the germline V gene are SGHRS and YFSETQ. This CDR3 spans 13 amino acids. The CDR3 sequence is CASREGWADTQYF. DNA for the CDR3: TGCGCCAGCAGGGAGGGGTGGGCAGATACGCAGTATTTT.

This clonotype was counted ten times or more. This chain connects TRBV5-1 to TRBJ2-1; D perhaps matches TRBD1 (6 bases). The CDR3 sequence is 14 residues long. Deletions cut 5 bases from V and 0 bases from J, with 9 bases between. Looked up from germline, CDR1 is SGHRS and CDR2 is YFSETQ. This chain's CDR3 is CASRGASSYNEQFF. CDR3 in DNA: TGCGCCAGCAGGGGGGCGAGCTCCTACAATGAGCAGTTCTTC.

A few counts support this clonotype. A much larger clone sits a single nucleotide away, making a read error possible. The chain couples TRBV5-4 to TRBJ2-5; possible D gene TRBD2, 6 bases. From germline, CDR1 is SGHNT and CDR2 YYREEE (reference sequence). The CDR3 totals 11 residues. CDR3 loop: CASRGGETRYF. CDR3 nucleotide sequence: TGTGCCAGCAGAGGAGGGGAAACCCGGTACTTC.

V is TRBV19 and J is TRBJ2-3, with D maybe TRBD1 (5 bases). This CDR3 has 14 residues. Deletions cut 6 bases from V and 2 bases from J, with 12 bases between. CDR1 and CDR2 from the germline V gene are LNHDA and SQIVND (reference sequence). The CDR3 loop reads CASRIDRLTDTQYF. DNA for the CDR3: TGTGCCAGTAGGATCGACAGACTCACAGATACGCAGTATTTT.

Notes on this clonotype: A much larger clone differs from this one at a single base, so this may be a read error. The chain combines TRBV30 with TRBJ2-3; possibly TRBD1 for D (5 bases). Germline lookup yields CDR1 GTSNPN and CDR2 SVGIG (reference sequence). The CDR3 is 14 residues long. The CDR3 DNA follows: TGTGCCTGGAGTGTGGGGCTTAGCACAGATACGCGGTATTTT. Protein sequence: CAWSVGLSTDTRYF.

This clonotype showed up many times. DNA of the CDR3: TGTGCCAGCAGCTTAGGTCCTAGCGGGGGAAGCTCCTACGAGCAGTACTTC. It translates to CASSLGPSGGSSYEQYF. This rearrangement joins TRBV11-2 to TRBJ2-7; 10 nucleotides align to TRBD2. V lost 1 base to trimming and J lost 0 bases; unmatched junction nucleotides: 6. Looked up from germline, CDR1 is SGHAT and CDR2 is FQNNGV. This CDR3 contains 17 residues.